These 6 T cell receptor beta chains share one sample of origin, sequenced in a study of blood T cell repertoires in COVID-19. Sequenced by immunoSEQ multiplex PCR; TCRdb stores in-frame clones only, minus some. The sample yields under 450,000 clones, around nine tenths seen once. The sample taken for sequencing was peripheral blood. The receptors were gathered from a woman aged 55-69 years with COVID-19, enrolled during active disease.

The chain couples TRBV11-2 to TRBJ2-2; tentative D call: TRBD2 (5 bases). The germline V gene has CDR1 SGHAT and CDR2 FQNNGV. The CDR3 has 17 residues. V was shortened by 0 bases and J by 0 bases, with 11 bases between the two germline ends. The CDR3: CASSLDDAAANTGELFF. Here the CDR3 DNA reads TGTGCCAGCAGCTTAGATGACGCAGCGGCGAACACCGGGGAGCTGTTTTTT.

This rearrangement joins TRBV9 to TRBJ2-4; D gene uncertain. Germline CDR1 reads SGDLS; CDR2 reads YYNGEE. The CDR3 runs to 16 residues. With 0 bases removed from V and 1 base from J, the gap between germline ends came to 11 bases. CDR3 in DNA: TGTGCCAGCAGCGTAGAAGGATTCGGGGCCAAAAACATTCAGTACTTC. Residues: CASSVEGFGAKNIQYF.

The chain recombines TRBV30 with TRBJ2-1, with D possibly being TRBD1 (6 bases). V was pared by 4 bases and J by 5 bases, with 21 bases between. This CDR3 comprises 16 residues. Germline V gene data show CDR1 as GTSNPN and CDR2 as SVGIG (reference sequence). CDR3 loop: CAWTLIPRGPNNEQFF. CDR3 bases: TGTGCCTGGACCCTAATCCCCAGGGGCCCGAACAATGAGCAGTTCTTC.

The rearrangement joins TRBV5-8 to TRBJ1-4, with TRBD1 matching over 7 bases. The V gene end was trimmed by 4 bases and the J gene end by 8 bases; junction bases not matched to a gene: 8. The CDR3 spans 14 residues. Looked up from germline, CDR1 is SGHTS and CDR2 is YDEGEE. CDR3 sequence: CASSDDRVGEKLFF. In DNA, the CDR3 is TGTGCCAGCAGCGACGACAGGGTCGGCGAAAAACTGTTTTTT.

The chain's CDR3 is CASSEGTGKIAEAFF. CDR3 bases: TGTGCCAGCTCAGAGGGGACAGGGAAAATCGCTGAAGCTTTCTTT. The chain combines TRBV18 with TRBJ1-1; 9 bases line up with TRBD1. The CDR3 extends over 15 amino acids. After removal of 5 bases from V and 6 bases from J, the junction contained 10 bases not matched to a gene. CDR1 is KGHSH and CDR2 is LQKENI in the germline V gene. Full variable domain (missing parts from reference TRBV18 and TRBJ1-1): NAGVMQNPRHLVRRRGQEARLRCSPMKGHSHVYWYRQLPEEGLKFMVYLQKENIIDESGMPKERFSAEFPKEGPSILRIQQVVRGDSAAYFCASSEGTGKIAEAFFGQGTRLTVV.

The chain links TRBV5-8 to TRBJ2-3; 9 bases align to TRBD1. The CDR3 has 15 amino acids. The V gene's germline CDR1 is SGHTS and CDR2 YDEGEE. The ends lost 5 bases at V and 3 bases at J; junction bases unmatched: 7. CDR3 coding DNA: TGTGCCAGCAGTATGGGACAGGGAAAAACAGATACGCAGTATTTT. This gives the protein CASSMGQGKTDTQYF.